This T cell receptor beta chain was identified during a study of shared clonotypes between healthy human individuals. As for the study in general: Serving as donors were a couple of women and a few men, whose ages spanned 18 to 49. General observations from the study: The authors expected sequencing depth to affect clonotype sharing among donors.

On this clone itself: Its antigen is not known. One end of the junction varies from germline; a read error may be responsible.

Samples underwent the assay at deep level. Generated by immunoSEQ multiplex PCR, the TCRdb table keeps only in-frame clones and is missing some. The sample has about 2.4 million clones, more than 80% seen once. This CDR3 comprises 14 residues. CDR1 is MNHNS, CDR2 SASEGT, per germline. The sample comprised naive CD4+ T cells sorted from blood. As to subset: CD45RA+ positively selected. The receptor was derived from a man younger than 35 in good health. The rearrangement links TRBV6-1 to TRBJ2-7; D perhaps matches TRBD1 (5 bases). The CDR3 DNA is TGTGCCAGCACTGAAGCCAGACAGTCTGGGGAGCAGTACTTC. Translation gives CASTEARQSGEQYF.